Given below is one T cell receptor beta chain in context. It has no known antigen specificity. The DNA is left out, because the CDR3 cannot be placed on it with certainty; the CDR3 is given as TCRdb lists it. Library prep was done by RT-PCR. The sequencing machine was an Illumina HiSeq 2500. Using fastp trimming at Q25 and MiXCR clonotype assembly, TCRdb reanalyzed the public sequencing data and kept in-frame beta chains. Every entry covers one CDR3 protein and lists the most common genes and DNA from its rows. The sample table holds around 1,700 distinct CDR3 sequences, of which over 80% were seen once. Clones ranked in the top ten supply approximately 6.5% of the sample. These data belong to a study of yellow fever vaccine responses in identical twins (dated by TCRdb to 2016 to 2019). A note on the overall study: Focusing on identical twins, the study followed the T cell clones that responded to the vaccine, and did so with precision. Findings and caveats that apply to the study as a whole: According to the authors, the vaccine-induced T cell response in identical twins seemed to be partly convergent and partly specific to each individual.

Sequencing used T cells from blood (PBMCs), unsorted or a sorted subset (not recorded which), obtained before or after yellow fever vaccination (not recorded which). This sequence was found in a woman aged 18-30 years who received the yellow fever vaccine. Donor details come from another sample of the same person, matched by shared clones.

The CDR3 amino acid sequence is: CSVGTGPGELFFF. In this chain, TRBV29-1 is recombined with TRBJ2-2; TRBD1, the D gene given by the table, was not confirmed from the DNA. The CDR3, cysteine through phenylalanine, is 13 amino acids long. For CDR1 and CDR2, the germline V gene lists SQVTM and ANQGSEA.